Below, 16 T cell receptor beta chains from the same sample are listed, as sequenced in a study of cytomegalovirus exposure and HLA in healthy donors (dated by TCRdb to about 2017). Libraries were prepared through the immunoSEQ multiplex PCR assay. For the multiplex PCR, a mixture combining 60 forward primers for TCR Vbeta segments and 13 reverse primers for TCR Jbeta segments was used. TCRdb provides this immuneACCESS table in a form limited to in-frame rearrangements. Some clones are lacking; in checked studies, under half of them reflect an unresolved V gene, and why the rest are absent is not known. For this sample there are 250,000 to 350,000 clones; 75% to 85% appear just once. The ten largest clones capture about 0.28% of the sample. The specimen was PBMCs. The receptors were sampled from a girl aged 2 to 10 in good health and CMV-seronegative.

This chain connects TRBV6-1 to TRBJ1-5; D remains ambiguous. From germline, CDR1 is MNHNS and CDR2 SASEGT. V was pared by 2 bases and J by 3 bases, with 5 bases between. The CDR3 is made up of 13 amino acids. CDR3 amino acids: CASSEIYNQPQHF. CDR3 coding DNA: TGTGCCAGCAGTGAAATTTACAATCAGCCCCAGCATTTT.

The J gene is TRBJ2-2, the V gene TRBV5-1; a weak D match, TRBD1 (5 bases). V lost 4 bases and J 5 bases, leaving 9 bases between the germline ends. The V gene's germline CDR1 is SGHRS and CDR2 YFSETQ. The CDR3 sequence is 13 residues long. DNA for the CDR3: TGCGCCAGCAGCGCATCAGGGACCGGGGAGCTGTTTTTT. Translation gives CASSASGTGELFF.

The genes are TRBV18 and TRBJ1-6; unclear D gene. Per germline, CDR1 KGHSH and CDR2 LQKENI. The CDR3 has 13 residues. The V and J ends lost 2 bases and 7 bases respectively, with 6 bases between them. CDR3 loop: CASSPERNSPLHF. CDR3 nucleotide sequence: TGTGCCAGCTCACCAGAGAGAAATTCACCCCTCCACTTT. The full variable domain, with the rest looked up from reference TRBV18 and TRBJ1-6, is NAGVMQNPRHLVRRRGQEARLRCSPMKGHSHVYWYRQLPEEGLKFMVYLQKENIIDESGMPKERFSAEFPKEGPSILRIQQVVRGDSAAYFCASSPERNSPLHFGNGTRLTVT.

The chain combines TRBV2 with TRBJ2-2; 7 nucleotides agree with TRBD1. Germline lookup yields CDR1 SNHLY and CDR2 FYNNEI. This CDR3 region has 16 residues. With V trimmed by 4 bases and J by 5 bases, 10 bases remained unmatched. The CDR3 reads CASSGFRGGLTGELFF. Here the CDR3 DNA reads TGTGCCAGCAGTGGATTTCGAGGGGGCCTTACCGGGGAGCTGTTTTTT.

The chain has TRBV28 and TRBJ1-5; TRBD1 might be the D (5 bases). Germline V lookup: CDR1 MDHEN, CDR2 SYDVKM. The CDR3 contains 16 residues. Trimming removed 1 base at V and 2 bases at J, with 12 bases between. This CDR3 is CASSLLARVGNQPQHF. In DNA, the CDR3 is TGTGCCAGCAGTTTATTGGCCAGGGTAGGCAATCAGCCCCAGCATTTT.

The chain is built from TRBV10-3 and TRBJ2-5; 10 bases match TRBD2. There are 14 residues in the CDR3. V was pared by 0 bases and J by 7 bases, with 2 bases of the junction left unmatched. Germline V lookup: CDR1 ENHRY, CDR2 SYGVKD. Here the CDR3 DNA reads TGTGCCATCAGTGAGTCGAGCGGGGGGGGGACCCAGTACTTC. Amino acids: CAISESSGGGTQYF.

In its sample, this clone was seen once. The V and J genes are TRBV7-3 and TRBJ2-6, with 7 bases fitting TRBD1. There are 18 residues in the CDR3. J lost 3 bases, V lost 4 bases, and 12 bases had no gene match. Germline CDR1 SGHTA, CDR2 FQGTGA. The CDR3 protein is CASSSVTGSDGGANVLTF. The CDR3 nucleotides are TGTGCCAGCAGCTCCGTGACAGGGTCCGACGGTGGGGCCAACGTCCTGACTTTC.

The chain carries TRBV25-1 and TRBJ1-4; D is possibly TRBD1 (5 bases). The V end lost 2 bases, the J end lost 8 bases, and 18 bases lay between the germline ends. Germline loops: CDR1 MGHDK, CDR2 SYGVNS. The CDR3 runs to 16 residues. For the CDR3, the DNA is TGTGCCAGCAGTGAAGTTAGGGACTCGAAAACGGAAAAACTGTTTTTT. It specifies CASSEVRDSKTEKLFF.

The chain joins TRBV9 to TRBJ2-3, with D perhaps matching TRBD1 (6 bases). CDR1 and CDR2 from the germline V gene are SGDLS and YYNGEE. Trimming shortened V by 3 bases and J by 6 bases, and 17 bases separated the two germline ends. The length of the CDR3 is 15 residues. This CDR3 is CASSARGGQDDTQYF. The CDR3 DNA follows: TGTGCCAGCAGCGCCCGAGGGGGACAAGACGATACGCAGTATTTT.

The chain couples TRBV5-6 to TRBJ1-4; D gene uncertain. Trimming pared 4 bases from V and 7 bases from J, leaving 14 bases between. This CDR3 region has 14 residues. The germline V gene has CDR1 SGHDT and CDR2 YYEEEE. The CDR3 is CASSKRVVGEKLFF. The CDR3 bases are TGTGCCAGCAGCAAGAGGGTTGTTGGTGAAAAACTGTTTTTT.

Remarks on this clone: One end of the junction is discordant with germline, which a read error may explain. The chain links TRBV7-9 to TRBJ2-3; TRBD2 matches 13 bases. Germline CDR1 reads SEHNR; CDR2 reads FQNEAQ (reference sequence). The CDR3 is made up of 18 amino acids. CDR3 coding DNA: TGTTCCAGCAGCGAAGGACTAGCGGGAGATTCGATCACAGATACGCAGTATTTT. Protein product: CSSSEGLAGDSITDTQYF.

The chain recombines TRBV4-1 with TRBJ1-3, with TRBD1 matching 10 bases. The CDR3 contains 20 residues. Germline CDR1 and CDR2: MGHRA and YSYEKL. The J segment lost 0 bases and the V segment lost 3 bases, leaving 14 bases of the junction unmatched. The CDR3 here is CASSQDGTGDGRLSGNTIYF. The CDR3 region has the DNA TGCGCCAGCAGCCAGGACGGGACAGGGGACGGGAGGCTCTCTGGAAACACCATATATTTT.

The V and J genes are TRBV7-8 and TRBJ2-7; tentative D call: TRBD1 (6 bases). From germline, CDR1 is SGHVS and CDR2 FQNEAQ. The CDR3 is 11 amino acids. V lost 8 bases and J 3 bases, leaving 8 bases between the germline ends. The CDR3 nucleotides are TGTGCCAGCGAAGGGGGCTACGAGCAGTACTTC. As protein: CASEGGYEQYF.

CDR3 DNA: TGTGCCATCAGTGAGCACAGGGGGCTCGGTGAAAAACTGTTTTTT. Its translation is CAISEHRGLGEKLFF. This sequence joins TRBV10-3 and TRBJ1-4; 9 bases agree with TRBD1. J was trimmed by 7 bases and V by 2 bases; bases with no gene match: 5. The CDR3 consists of 15 residues. Germline CDR1 is ENHRY and CDR2 is SYGVKD.

The chain uses TRBV9 and TRBJ2-3; 7 bases align to TRBD1. V shed 1 base, J shed 4 bases, and the junction held 3 bases outside the gene matches. This CDR3 has 14 amino acids. Per the germline V gene, CDR1 is SGDLS and CDR2 is YYNGEE. As DNA, the CDR3 is TGTGCCAGCAGCGTAAACAGGGGCGCAGATACGCAGTATTTT. Protein product: CASSVNRGADTQYF.

The rearrangement uses TRBV19 and TRBJ2-1; the D gene is possibly TRBD2 (5 bases). CDR1 LNHDA and CDR2 SQIVND come from the germline V gene (reference sequence). V was clipped by 7 bases and J by 7 bases, with 20 bases between them. The CDR3 covers 15 residues. The CDR3 DNA follows: TGTGCCAGTACATTTCGCGACGCCCCGGGGAATGAGCAGTTCTTC. Translated, it gives CASTFRDAPGNEQFF.